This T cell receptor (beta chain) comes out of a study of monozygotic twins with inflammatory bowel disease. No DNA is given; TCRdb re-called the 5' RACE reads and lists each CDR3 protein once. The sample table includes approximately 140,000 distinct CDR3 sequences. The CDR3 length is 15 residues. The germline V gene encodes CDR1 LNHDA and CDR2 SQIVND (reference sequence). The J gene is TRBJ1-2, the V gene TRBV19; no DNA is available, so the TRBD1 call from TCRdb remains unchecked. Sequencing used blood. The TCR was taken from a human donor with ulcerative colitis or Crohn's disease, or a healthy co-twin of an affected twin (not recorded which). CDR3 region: CASSTPVSGAYGYTF.